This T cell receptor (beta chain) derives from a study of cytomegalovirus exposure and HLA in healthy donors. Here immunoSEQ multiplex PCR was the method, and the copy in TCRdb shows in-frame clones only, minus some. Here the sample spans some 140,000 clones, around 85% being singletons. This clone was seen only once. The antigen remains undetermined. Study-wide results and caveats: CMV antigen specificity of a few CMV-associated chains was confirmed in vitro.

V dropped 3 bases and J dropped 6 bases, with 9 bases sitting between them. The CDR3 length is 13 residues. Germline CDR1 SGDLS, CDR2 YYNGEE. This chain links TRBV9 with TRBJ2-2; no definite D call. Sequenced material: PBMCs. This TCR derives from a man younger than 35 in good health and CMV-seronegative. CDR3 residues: CASSARTPGELFF. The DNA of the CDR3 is TGTGCCAGCAGCGCCCGTACACCCGGGGAGCTGTTTTTT.